Below, one T cell receptor beta chain is given with its context. Many counts were recorded for this clonotype. Its target antigen remains unknown. The input lacks base qualities; no much larger clone sits a single base away. The sample comes from a study of T-cell memory formation after mild COVID-19 (dated by TCRdb to about 2021). For context, the study as a whole: TCR sequence clusters from the two donors were largely donor specific. T-cell clones expanding and contracting after mild COVID-19 in two donors were tracked by longitudinal TCRalpha and TCRbeta repertoire sequencing. Two young, previously healthy adult volunteers made up the cohort, one male and one female.

Relative to germline, V is missing 5 bases and J is missing 5 bases, with 3 bases of the junction outside any gene match. For CDR1 and CDR2, the germline V gene lists SGHRS and YFSETQ. Taken from cysteine to phenylalanine, the CDR3 has 13 residues. Only CDR3 DNA is held: 39 bases, read in frame from base 1. TCRdb records Illumina NovaSeq 6000 as the sequencer. cDNA libraries for TCRalpha and TCRbeta were prepared by 5'RACE using constant-segment primers, with sample barcodes and unique molecular identifiers added. Trizol reagent was used to extract RNA from every sample. Libraries were amplified in two PCR steps, with a second sample barcode and Illumina TruSeq adapters added in the second step. Libraries were sequenced on an Illumina NovaSeq with 2 x 150 bp paired-end reads. The original pipeline was this. The reads were demultiplexed and collapsed into UMI-guided consensus sequences using migec v1.2.7. Using mixcr v2.1.11, UMI consensuses were aligned to TRA and TRB V and J templates and then assembled into clonotypes. A clonotype was counted as expanded or contracted only when both edgeR and NoisET called the clonotype significant, with the noise models trained on biological replicates. For edgeR calls, the thresholds were a false discovery rate-adjusted p below 0.01 and a log2 fold-change of 1. As an exploratory analysis of dynamics, PCA with hierarchical clustering was applied to max-normalized trajectories of the 1000 most abundant clonotypes. Separately sequenced CD4+ and CD8+ repertoires were used to assign a CD4 or CD8 phenotype to each responding clone. TCRdb handled the public reads itself, with Q25 trimming in fastp and clone calling in MiXCR, and kept productive beta chains. Each CDR3 protein appears once, grouped with its most common genes and DNA. Here the V and J calls rest on TCRdb's processing, not on the authors' analysis. Counted in this sample were 150,000 to 200,000 distinct CDR3 sequences; approximately 10% of them appeared once. Roughly 3.8% of the sample belongs to the ten largest clones.

Ficoll-Paque density gradient centrifugation was used to isolate PBMCs. Paper-wide results and their limitations: The detection of some responding clones in pre-infection memory suggests that pre-existing cross-reactive memory T cells joined the SARS-CoV-2 response. Balanced CD4/CD8 phenotypes were observed for clones contracting from day 15 to 85, whereas a bias towards CD4+ was observed for a second wave of clones expanding from day 15 to 37. Whether the second-wave clones peaking on day 37 were SARS-CoV-2 specific was not confirmed. Only two mild cases were covered by the study, and larger cohorts that include severe cases with pre-infection samples were considered necessary. Contracting CD4+ clones were located mainly in the CM and EM memory subsets, whereas CD8+ clones were found to be enriched in EMRA.

This TCR derives from a man aged 18 to 29 who had mild COVID-19 (a few samples of this study predate the infection). The sample titles of this study are shuffled in the database, so cell type and time point are left out; the donor was told from shared clones. The rearrangement joined TRBV5-1 to TRBJ2-3; TRBD1 aligns with 9 central bases. The material sequenced was PBMCs or a T cell subset sorted from them (not recorded which). The CDR3 protein: CASRTGGKDTQYF. The DNA is TGCGCCAGCAGGACAGGGGGTAAAGATACGCAGTATTTT.